The clone carrying this T cell receptor (beta chain) was seen ten or more times. Researchers prepared the TCRbeta library using unique molecular identifiers, the study reports. TCRdb used MiXCR to reprocess the PCR reads, holding one entry per CDR3 protein. The sample lists a few hundred thousand distinct CDR3 sequences, approximately 30% occurring once. This specimen belongs to a study of T-cell reconstitution after alpha-beta-depleted transplantation in children. There are 15 residues in the CDR3. The ends lost 3 bases at V and 3 bases at J; junction bases unmatched: 1. Germline CDR1 reads MNHNS; CDR2 reads SASEGT.

The source is a boy less than two years old with Wiskott-Aldrich syndrome, due to receive a stem cell transplant. The sequencing here drew on PBMCs, taken before TCRalphabeta/CD19-depleted stem cell transplant. The V gene is TRBV6-1, the J gene TRBJ2-1, with 11 bases that match TRBD2. For the CDR3, the DNA is TGTGCCAGCAGTGACACTAGCGGGAGCTACAATGAGCAGTTCTTC. Translation gives CASSDTSGSYNEQFF.